This TCR beta chain was sequenced for a study of human T cells and chemical hapten exposure. Study summary: Small differences in pooled library volume mainly drove the variation in TCR yields per sample.

This clonotype was seen more than once but under ten times. The antigen is undetermined. Regarding time point: healthy volunteer bleed at 2 weeks. Unseparated into fractions, whole blood served as the source from which total RNA was extracted. Per the germline V gene, CDR1 is MGHDK and CDR2 is SYGVNS. The CDR3 loop spans 12 amino acids. The V gene lost 6 bases and the J gene lost 6 bases, with 12 bases spanning the gap. General study findings and limits: TCRs above 1 in 1000 frequency stayed constant with DPC sensitization.

Within the library, unique molecular identifiers were attached to each individual cDNA molecule. TCRdb itself ran the RACE reads through MiXCR, one entry per CDR3 protein. The sample includes about 130,000 distinct CDR3 sequences, approximately 9.1% seen only once; the top ten take roughly 1.8%. Sample: whole blood. The chain uses TRBV25-1 and TRBJ2-7; possible D gene TRBD2, 5 bases. The sequence was obtained from a male donor in good health. Some clones in this sample may be carry-over from other donors' samples. In DNA form, the CDR3 reads TGTGCCAGCAGAGAGGGCTCACGCGAGCAGTACTTC. Translation gives CASREGSREQYF.